This TCR beta chain was identified in a study of blood T cell repertoires in COVID-19 (dated by TCRdb to about 2020). For context, the study as a whole: Samples from collaborators originated in the United States, Italy and Spain and spanned both the acute and convalescent phases of COVID-19. The material from the prospective study consisted of cDNA or gDNA derived from T cells, B-cell-depleted T cells, or PBMCs. Subjects who had been exposed to COVID-19, were actively infected with it, or had recovered from it provided the deeply sampled blood TCRbeta repertoires that made up the dataset. The repertoires were made available in a free public database intended to serve as a resource for research on the immune response to SARS-CoV-2. Samples came from the ongoing ImmuneRACE study (first 160 participants) plus 1,254 subjects from 6 global collaborators. Sample metadata almost always included a de-identified subject ID, COVID-19 status, age in years and sex. Where available, HLA class I and class II types were obtained from metadata supplied by the sample provider rather than from assay-based typing.

The germline ends are 13 bases apart after V is trimmed by 3 bases and J by 2 bases. The CDR3, cysteine through phenylalanine, is 15 amino acids long. Only the CDR3 part of the read is kept: 45 bases, read in frame from the first base. Based on the germline V gene, the CDR1 and CDR2 sequences are MGHDK and SYGVNS. The study at large found these results: Clinical and demographic metadata were provided uncurated, with the amount varying by source and participant.

The immunoSEQ Assay, a bias-controlled multiplex PCR, was used to amplify TCRbeta CDR3 regions from genomic DNA. From the authors' description of their analysis: Nucleated cell counts per sample were estimated from amplification of reference gene primers within the assay. To quantify the absolute abundance of each unique TCRbeta CDR3 rearrangement, sequence reads were collapsed and filtered. For each sample, productive Simpson clonality was calculated as the square root of Simpson's diversity index over productive rearrangements. In TCRdb, the immuneACCESS table is reduced to in-frame sequences with V and J assigned. These tables do not hold every clone; where another copy was compared, an unresolved V gene accounts for under half, and the others remain unexplained. From that table come the V and J calls and clone size; the DNA was used to work out D and trimming. The sample has 270,000 or so clones on record, 91% of them singletons. The top ten clonotypes cover 2.8% of the sample.

In its sample, this clone was seen once. Its recognized antigen is unknown. Qualities for individual bases were not recorded, and no much larger clone is one base off. Participants in the prospective study were enrolled through a virtual design, were aged roughly 18 to 100 years, and lived in 24 United States geographic areas. In the prospective study, participants were assigned to cohorts based on the clinical history participants reported in a screening survey and a study questionnaire. Exposed participants had been in contact, within 2 weeks of entering the study, with a person who had a PCR-confirmed or clinician-diagnosed case of COVID-19. In the prospective study, mobile phlebotomists collected whole blood, serum and a nasopharyngeal or oropharyngeal swab from each participant. Prospective study participants could optionally give additional blood draws and questionnaires over a roughly two-month period. Blood samples from the prospective study were shipped frozen or at room temperature prior to DNA extraction.

The rearrangement combines TRBV25-1 with TRBJ2-5, with a weak D call of TRBD1 (6 bases match). This clonotype was obtained from a man between 40 and 49 years old who had been exposed to COVID-19. The sample taken for sequencing was PBMCs or T cells enriched from blood (not recorded which). CDR3 reads: CASSDRNRVQETQYF. The DNA reads as follows: TGTGCCAGCAGTGATCGGAACAGGGTACAAGAGACCCAGTACTTC. Beyond the CDR3, the reference TRBV25-1 and TRBJ2-5 genes provide the residues; the full variable domain reads: EADIYQTPRYLVIGTGKKITLECSQTMGHDKMYWYQQDPGMELHLIHYSYGVNSTEKGDLSSESTVSRIRTEHFPLTLESARPSHTSQYLCASSDRNRVQETQYFGPGTRLLVL.